This T cell receptor (beta chain) was identified during a study of T-cell reconstitution after alpha-beta-depleted transplantation in children. Study-wide points: The study reportedly traced alpha-beta T cells about two months after transplant to several hundred expanded graft clones.

This clonotype was seen once. Antigen unknown. A TCRbeta library incorporating unique molecular identifiers was prepared. TCRdb re-called the PCR reads through MiXCR, storing one row per CDR3 protein. The table has a few hundred thousand distinct CDR3 sequences, around two fifths seen once. The germline CDR1 and CDR2 sequences are SGDLS and YYNGEE. The CDR3 runs 16 residues. V lost 3 bases and J lost 2; bases outside the gene matches: 8. The receptor was isolated from a girl aged 2 to 10 with aplastic anemia, due to receive a stem cell transplant. Here the sequenced sample was PBMCs, taken before TCRalphabeta/CD19-depleted stem cell transplant. The chain employs TRBV9 and TRBJ1-3; TRBD1 agrees at 7 bases. CDR3 DNA: TGTGCCAGCAGCGGAACTATCGACAGGGCTGGAAACACCATATATTTT. The encoded protein is CASSGTIDRAGNTIYF.